This entry is about one T cell receptor (beta chain). This sample was included in a study of blood T cell repertoires in COVID-19. Across the whole study: COVID-19 samples, acute and convalescent, were from the United States, Italy and Spain.

Germline-derived CDR1 and CDR2 are LNHNV and YYDKDF (reference sequence). V was pared by 0 bases and J by 4 bases, with 7 bases between. This CDR3 has 14 amino acids. As originally analysed: Cell counts per sample came from amplifying reference gene primers. Using immunoSEQ multiplex PCR, the repertoire was profiled, and TCRdb retains in-frame clones only, with some absent. Clone size and V and J calls were adopted from that table, with D and trimming inferred from the DNA. Here the sample spans over 350,000 clones, about nine tenths being singletons. The rearrangement uses TRBV15 and TRBJ1-5; D is unresolved. The sequence was obtained from a woman under 40 with active or convalescent COVID-19. The sequencing sample was made of peripheral blood. DNA of the CDR3: TGTGCCACCAGCAGAGATCAGGCAAATCAGCCCCAGCATTTT. Translation: CATSRDQANQPQHF.